The next 20 T cell receptor beta chains were all read from a single sample in a study of blood T cell repertoires in COVID-19. Clones were read by immunoSEQ multiplex PCR, and TCRdb kept only the in-frame ones, dropping some. The profile shows 250,000 or so clones, around 90% of them singletons. The sequenced material came from peripheral blood. The receptors here all came from a man aged 30 to 39 with COVID-19, enrolled during active disease.

This sequence joins TRBV10-3 and TRBJ1-1; D is perhaps TRBD1 (5 bases). Per germline, CDR1 ENHRY and CDR2 SYGVKD. Trimming shortened V by 6 bases and J by 3 bases, and 8 bases separated the two germline ends. This CDR3 is 12 amino acids long. CDR3 coding DNA: TGTGCCATCAGGGGGGGGGACACTGAAGCTTTCTTT. Translating it yields CAIRGGDTEAFF.

The genes are TRBV27 and TRBJ2-3; TRBD2 is a possible D gene (6 bases). Trimming removed 2 bases at V and 6 bases at J, with 12 bases between. CDR1 is MNHEY and CDR2 is SMNVEV in the germline V gene (reference sequence). The CDR3 is 14 amino acids. The CDR3 sequence is CASSLGTSLDTQYF. CDR3 coding DNA: TGTGCCAGCAGTTTAGGGACTTCTCTTGATACGCAGTATTTT.

The chain uses TRBV19 and TRBJ2-1, with D possibly being TRBD1 (6 bases). V was trimmed by 8 bases and J by 4 bases, leaving 15 bases between them. Germline CDR1 reads LNHDA; CDR2 reads SQIVND (reference sequence). This CDR3 has 14 residues. The CDR3 is CASEGQGLYNEQFF. CDR3 DNA: TGTGCCAGTGAGGGGCAGGGGCTTTACAATGAGCAGTTCTTC.

The chain links TRBV4-1 to TRBJ2-2; 10 nucleotides align to TRBD2. Germline V CDR1 and CDR2: MGHRA, YSYEKL. This CDR3 region has 16 residues. V shed 5 bases, J shed 1 base, and the junction held 4 bases outside the gene matches. CDR3 residues: CASSVLAGMNTGELFF. DNA for the CDR3: TGCGCCAGCAGCGTACTAGCGGGGATGAACACCGGGGAGCTGTTTTTT.

This clone was recorded only once. The chain uses TRBV3-1 (or the pseudogene TRBV3-2) and TRBJ2-7, with TRBD2 as a possible D gene (6 bases). This CDR3 is 17 amino acids long. V dropped 3 bases and J dropped 0 bases, with 18 bases sitting between them. Germline V lookup: CDR1 LGHDT, CDR2 YNNKEL (reference sequence). The CDR3 here is CASSHPNLAGNSYEQYF. CDR3 in DNA: TGTGCCAGCAGCCACCCGAATCTCGCGGGGAACTCCTACGAGCAGTACTTC.

V usage is TRBV5-1 and J usage is TRBJ1-5; the match to TRBD1 covers 9 bases. The CDR3 totals 14 residues. After removal of 4 bases from V and 7 bases from J, the junction contained 6 bases not matched to a gene. Germline V CDR1 and CDR2: SGHRS, YFSETQ. The CDR3 protein is CASSPGQGFQPQHF. CDR3 in DNA: TGCGCCAGCAGCCCCGGACAGGGGTTCCAGCCCCAGCATTTT.

V and J are TRBV10-1 and TRBJ2-5; 9 bases are shared with TRBD2. This CDR3 spans 13 amino acids. The germline CDR1 and CDR2 sequences are WNHNN and SYGVQD (reference sequence). V was pared by 5 bases and J by 5 bases, with 3 bases of the junction left unmatched. CDR3 residues: CASSLAGRETQYF. DNA for the CDR3: TGCGCCAGCAGTCTAGCGGGGAGGGAGACCCAGTACTTC.

The J gene is TRBJ1-2, the V gene TRBV6-5; 9 nucleotides line up with TRBD1. J gave up 9 bases and V 5 bases, and 7 bases lay outside the gene matches. Germline CDR1 is MNHEY and CDR2 is SVGAGI. This CDR3 comprises 13 residues. In nucleotides, the CDR3 is TGTGCCAGCAGTCGCCGGGACAGGGATCGCTACACCTTC. It encodes CASSRRDRDRYTF.

The chain uses TRBV6-5 and TRBJ1-5; 7 nucleotides align to TRBD1. There are 14 residues in the CDR3. The germline gives CDR1 MNHEY, CDR2 SVGAGI. Germline trimming cut 5 bases from V and 6 bases from J; bases unmatched to any gene: 7. The CDR3 region is CASSPGQFPQPQHF. DNA for the CDR3: TGTGCCAGCAGTCCGGGACAGTTCCCTCAGCCCCAGCATTTT.

This clone is a singleton in its sample. The chain links TRBV27 to TRBJ2-7, with TRBD1 as a possible D gene (5 bases). Germline V gives CDR1 MNHEY, CDR2 SMNVEV (reference sequence). V was cut by 6 bases and J by 5 bases, with 14 bases left in between. CDR3 length: 13 amino acids. The CDR3 sequence: CASRAGILDEQYF. The CDR3, as DNA: TGTGCCAGCAGGGCAGGGATCCTCGACGAGCAGTACTTC.

The rearrangement uses TRBV5-1 and TRBJ1-5, with D tentatively TRBD1 (6 bases). Trimming pared 2 bases from V and 6 bases from J, leaving 15 bases between. Germline V gives CDR1 SGHRS, CDR2 YFSETQ. This CDR3 is built from 15 residues. The CDR3 DNA follows: TGCGCCAGCAGCTTTTCGGGGGGGCCGAGTCAGCCCCAGCATTTT. It yields the protein CASSFSGGPSQPQHF.

The CDR3 nucleotides are TGTGCCAGCAGCCCTCGGCAGGGGGTAGAAGAAAAACTGTTTTTT. Protein product: CASSPRQGVEEKLFF. The rearrangement joins TRBV14 to TRBJ1-4, with 7 bases that match TRBD1. The germline gives CDR1 SGHDN, CDR2 FVKESK. V gave up 4 bases and J gave up 8 bases; unmatched junction bases: 10. The CDR3 extends over 15 amino acids.

The chain is built from TRBV18 and TRBJ1-2; D is perhaps TRBD1 (6 bases). Germline loops: CDR1 KGHSH, CDR2 LQKENI. The CDR3 length is 19 residues. The V end was cut by 2 bases, the J end by 0 bases, with 22 bases between. CDR3 DNA: TGTGCCAGCTCACCAGTTCGGGTCGGACAGAACCCGACTAACTATGGCTACACCTTC. Amino acid sequence: CASSPVRVGQNPTNYGYTF.

The CDR3 is CASSHLGLAGDTGELFF. The CDR3 DNA follows: TGTGCCAGCAGCCATCTCGGACTAGCGGGGGACACCGGGGAGCTGTTTTTT. This chain uses TRBV7-3 with TRBJ2-2; 13 nucleotides line up with TRBD2. J gave up 3 bases and V 5 bases, and 6 bases lay outside the gene matches. The CDR3 length is 17 residues. CDR1 and CDR2 (germline): SGHTA, FQGTGA.

The chain links TRBV28 to TRBJ1-2; weak D call: TRBD1 (5 bases). Trimming cost V 3 bases and J 7 bases, with 15 bases left between them. Germline loops: CDR1 MDHEN, CDR2 SYDVKM. This CDR3 comprises 14 residues. The CDR3 sequence is CASSLGRAVGGYTF. The CDR3 coding sequence is TGTGCCAGCAGTTTGGGCAGGGCGGTAGGTGGCTACACCTTC.

With respect to this clone: Distinct nucleotide sequences in the sample also encode this CDR3. The rearrangement uses TRBV7-3 and TRBJ1-2, with TRBD1 identical over 7 bases. Looked up from germline, CDR1 is SGHTA and CDR2 is FQGTGA. The CDR3 contains 13 residues. After removal of 1 base from V and 6 bases from J, the junction contained 2 bases not matched to a gene. CDR3 coding DNA: TGTGCCAGCAGCTTAAGACAGGGTGATGGCTACACCTTC. This encodes CASSLRQGDGYTF.

The chain links TRBV7-9 to TRBJ2-5; 7 bases are a match to TRBD1. Losses at the gene ends were 3 bases for V and 5 bases for J; bases not matched to a gene: 6. Germline loops: CDR1 SEHNR, CDR2 FQNEAQ (reference sequence). The CDR3 runs to 14 residues. CDR3: CASSLERGRETQYF. CDR3 nucleotide sequence: TGTGCCAGCAGCTTGGAAAGGGGGCGGGAGACCCAGTACTTC.

The gene calls are TRBV9 and TRBJ2-2, with 9 bases aligning to TRBD2. The CDR3 length is 16 residues. Germline assignment: CDR1 SGDLS and CDR2 YYNGEE. With V trimmed by 6 bases and J by 3 bases, 9 bases remained unmatched. The CDR3 coding sequence is TGTGCCAGCACCCCTACAGCGGGGGGTTACACCGGGGAGCTGTTTTTT. This encodes CASTPTAGGYTGELFF.

This clone came up once. The chain joins TRBV7-9 to TRBJ2-1; maybe TRBD2 (6 bases). V lost 1 base and J lost 0, with 10 bases in between. This CDR3 has 16 residues. The germline gives CDR1 SEHNR, CDR2 FQNEAQ (reference sequence). The CDR3 region is CASSLGAGSSYNEQFF. In DNA form, the CDR3 reads TGTGCCAGCAGCTTAGGCGCGGGAAGCTCCTACAATGAGCAGTTCTTC.

The chain employs TRBV12-3 or TRBV12-4 and TRBJ1-1; maybe TRBD1 (6 bases). The CDR3 has 12 amino acids. V was pared by 1 base and J by 10 bases, with 10 bases between. The CDR3 spells CASSLVQGGAFF. The CDR3 bases are TGTGCCAGCAGTTTAGTACAGGGTGGAGCTTTCTTT.